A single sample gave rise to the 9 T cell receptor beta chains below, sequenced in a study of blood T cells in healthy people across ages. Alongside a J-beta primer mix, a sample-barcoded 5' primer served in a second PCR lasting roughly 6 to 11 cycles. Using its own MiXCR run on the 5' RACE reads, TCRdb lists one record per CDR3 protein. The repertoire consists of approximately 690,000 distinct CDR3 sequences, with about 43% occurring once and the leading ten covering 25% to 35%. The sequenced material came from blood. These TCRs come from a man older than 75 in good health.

The CDR3 sequence is CASSYSLLEQFF. Here the CDR3 DNA reads TGTGCCAGCAGTTACTCGCTCCTAGAGCAGTTCTTC. The V gene is TRBV6-2 or TRBV6-3, the J gene TRBJ2-1; D remains ambiguous. Germline loops: CDR1 MNHEY, CDR2 SVGEGT. There are 12 residues in the CDR3. V was cut by 0 bases and J by 10 bases, with 7 bases left in between.

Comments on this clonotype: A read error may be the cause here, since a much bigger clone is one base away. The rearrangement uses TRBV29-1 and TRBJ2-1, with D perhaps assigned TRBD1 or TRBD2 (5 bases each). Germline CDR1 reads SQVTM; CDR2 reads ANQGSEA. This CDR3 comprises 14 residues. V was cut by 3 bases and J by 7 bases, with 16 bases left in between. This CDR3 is CSVEGRAASNEQFF. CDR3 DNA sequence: TGCAGCGTTGAGGGGCGGGCAGCGAGTAATGAGCAGTTCTTC.

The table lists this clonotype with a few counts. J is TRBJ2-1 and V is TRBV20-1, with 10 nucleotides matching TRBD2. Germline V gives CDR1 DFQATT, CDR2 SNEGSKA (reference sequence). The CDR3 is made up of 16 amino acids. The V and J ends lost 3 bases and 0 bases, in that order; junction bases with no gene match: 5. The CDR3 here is CSARVSSGSSYNEQFF. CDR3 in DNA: TGCAGTGCTAGGGTTTCTAGCGGGAGCTCCTACAATGAGCAGTTCTTC.

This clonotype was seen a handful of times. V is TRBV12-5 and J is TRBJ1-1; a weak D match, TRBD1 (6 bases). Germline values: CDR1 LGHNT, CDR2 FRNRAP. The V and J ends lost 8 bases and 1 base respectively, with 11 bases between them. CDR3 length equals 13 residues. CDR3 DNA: TGTGCTAGTAGAGACAGGACGAACACTGAAGCTTTCTTT. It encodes CASRDRTNTEAFF.

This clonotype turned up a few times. The CDR3 sequence is CAIRNTGRDQPQHF. In nucleotides, the CDR3 is TGTGCCATCAGGAATACAGGGAGGGATCAGCCCCAGCATTTT. V gene TRBV10-3 combines with J gene TRBJ1-5; a possible D gene is TRBD1 (6 bases). The CDR3 totals 14 residues. The germline CDR1 and CDR2 sequences are ENHRY and SYGVKD. The V and J ends lost 6 bases and 5 bases respectively, with 14 bases between them.

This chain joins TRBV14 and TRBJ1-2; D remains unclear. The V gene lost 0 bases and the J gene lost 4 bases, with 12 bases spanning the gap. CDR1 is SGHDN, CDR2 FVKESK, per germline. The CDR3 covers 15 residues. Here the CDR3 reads CASSQDRATGYGYTF. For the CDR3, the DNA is TGTGCCAGCAGCCAAGATCGGGCTACGGGCTATGGCTACACCTTC.

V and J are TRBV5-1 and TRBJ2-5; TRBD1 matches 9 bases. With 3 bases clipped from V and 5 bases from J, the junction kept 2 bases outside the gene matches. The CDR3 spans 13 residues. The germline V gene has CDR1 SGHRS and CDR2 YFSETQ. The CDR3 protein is CASSYGQGETQYF. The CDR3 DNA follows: TGCGCCAGCAGCTATGGACAGGGGGAGACCCAGTACTTC.

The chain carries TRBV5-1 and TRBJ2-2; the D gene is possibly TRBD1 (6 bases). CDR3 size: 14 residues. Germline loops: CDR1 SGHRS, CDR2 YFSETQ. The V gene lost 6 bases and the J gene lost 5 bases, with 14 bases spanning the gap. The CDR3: CASKGVSGTGELFF. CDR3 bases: TGCGCCAGCAAGGGGGTATCGGGGACCGGGGAGCTGTTTTTT. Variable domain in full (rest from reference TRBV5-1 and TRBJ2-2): KAGVTQTPRYLIKTRGQQVTLSCSPISGHRSVSWYQQTPGQGLQFLFEYFSETQRNKGNFPGRFSGRQFSNSRSEMNVSTLELGDSALYLCASKGVSGTGELFFGEGSRLTVL.

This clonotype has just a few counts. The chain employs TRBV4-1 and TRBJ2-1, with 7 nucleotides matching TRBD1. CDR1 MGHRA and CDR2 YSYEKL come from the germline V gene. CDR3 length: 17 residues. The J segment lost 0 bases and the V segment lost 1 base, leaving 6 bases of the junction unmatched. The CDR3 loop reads CASSQGPTGRSYNEQFF. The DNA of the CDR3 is TGCGCCAGCAGCCAAGGCCCGACAGGGCGCTCCTACAATGAGCAGTTCTTC.